This T cell receptor beta chain is drawn from a study of Graves' ophthalmopathy and Graves' hyperthyroidism. About the research overall: Stable hyperthyroid donors showed no ophthalmopathy during 18 months follow-up. Overall study results and limits: In blood appeared most of the expanded thyroid clonotypes whose frequency exceeded 0.001. A classifier, a 13-signature model, separated ophthalmopathy from stable hyperthyroidism with around 88% sensitivity and about 82% specificity.

Amplified material comprised TCR beta CDR3 regions derived from RNA transcripts. The workflow started with a first-round RT-PCR run with HTBI primers and then moved on to a second-round multiplex PCR. TCRdb ran MiXCR on the multiplex PCR reads and lists one entry per CDR3 protein. The sample has some 1.1 million distinct CDR3 sequences, about 38% seen once. This clonotype was seen only a few times. No antigen is known for it. CDR3 length equals 12 residues. Germline V gives CDR1 MNHEY, CDR2 SVGAGI. V dropped 7 bases and J dropped 6; count of bases not matched to a gene: 3. This chain links TRBV6-5 with TRBJ1-2; 9 positions agree with TRBD1. The clonotype was recovered from an adult man with Graves' hyperthyroidism. The sequenced sample was peripheral blood or thyroid tissue (not recorded which). This chain's CDR3 is CASMDRGNGYTF. The DNA for the CDR3 is TGTGCCAGCATGGACAGGGGTAATGGCTACACCTTC.